This T cell receptor (beta chain) was sequenced for a study of cytomegalovirus exposure and HLA in healthy donors. The donors (healthy individuals) were bone marrow donors. At sampling all donors were nominally healthy, likely with unrecorded immune exposures. The J segment lost 3 bases and the V segment lost 2 bases, leaving 12 bases of the junction unmatched. Germline CDR1 SGHTA, CDR2 FQGNSA. The CDR3 consists of 18 residues. Points from the study as a whole: Most TCR sequences were seen very rarely across donors, but some public TCRs occurred in many.

Concerning this clone itself: Its antigen is unknown.

The PCR ran on 60 Vbeta and 13 Jbeta primers. The data were produced by immunoSEQ multiplex PCR, yet TCRdb's version contains in-frame clones alone and is incomplete. Of 97,000 or so clones listed, roughly four fifths are singletons. Input material: PBMCs. This TCR was sampled from a male donor in good health and CMV-seropositive. The V call is TRBV7-2, the J call TRBJ1-1; TRBD1 agrees at 10 bases. The CDR3 loop reads CASSLRGTGAIGDTEAFF. Written as DNA, the CDR3 is TGTGCCAGCAGCTTAAGAGGGACAGGGGCAATTGGGGACACTGAAGCTTTCTTT.